This T cell receptor beta chain came from a study of control samples from healthy donors and cancer patients. Using immunoSEQ multiplex PCR, the repertoire was profiled, and TCRdb retains in-frame clones only, with some absent. The table shows 100,000 or so clones, with 83% occurring only once. The J segment lost 4 bases and the V segment lost 1 base, leaving 5 bases of the junction unmatched. Germline V CDR1 and CDR2: LGHDT, YNNKEL (reference sequence). The CDR3 is 17 residues long. This chain uses TRBV3-1 (or the pseudogene TRBV3-2) with TRBJ2-1; 12 nucleotides match TRBD2. The TCR comes from a woman aged 45 to 65 in good health. The sequenced material came from blood. The CDR3 DNA follows: TGTGCCAGCAGCCAAGCCCGACTAGCGGGAGAATACAATGAGCAGTTCTTC. Encoded protein: CASSQARLAGEYNEQFF.